The rows below give T cell receptor beta chains drawn from one sample of a study of blood T cell repertoires in COVID-19. Only in-frame clones appear in the TCRdb table, and some are missing; sequencing was by immunoSEQ multiplex PCR. The sample includes about 370,000 clones, around 90% of them seen just once. Material: peripheral blood. These TCRs come from a woman in her twenties or thirties with COVID-19, enrolled during active disease. CDR3s include the opening cysteine and the closing phenylalanine or tryptophan. D genes are given only for firm matches. A clone size is listed for some rows: how often the clone was seen (once, few, many), or a class if it is expanded.

D gene,clone size,V gene,J gene,CDR3 DNA,CDR3 protein
.,.,TRBV10-1,TRBJ1-4,TGCGCCAGCAGTGATGGGCGACAAGGCGAAAAACTGTTTTTT,CASSDGRQGEKLFF
TRBD1,.,TRBV11-3,TRBJ2-2,TGTGCCAGCAGCTTTCGTCCCGGGACAGGTTTGCAGCTGTTTTTT,CASSFRPGTGLQLFF
TRBD1,.,TRBV11-3,TRBJ2-1,TGTGCCAGCAGGCTGACAGGGCTCAATGAGCAGTTCTTC,CASRLTGLNEQFF
.,.,TRBV27,TRBJ2-3,TGTGCCAGCAGTTTACTAATCCAGGGGAGAACCCTACGCACAGATACGCAGTATTTT,CASSLLIQGRTLRTDTQYF
.,.,TRBV7-9,TRBJ1-1,TGTGCCAGCAGCTTAGTGAGTGGCAGGGTGTGGGCGGACACTGAAGCTTTCTTT,CASSLVSGRVWADTEAFF
.,.,TRBV19,TRBJ2-5,TGTGCCAGTAGTATAGCGGCAGGAGAGACCCAGTACTTC,CASSIAAGETQYF
.,once,TRBV7-9,TRBJ2-2,TGTGCCAGCAGCGCGATAGCAACCGGGGAGCTGTTTTTT,CASSAIATGELFF
TRBD1,.,TRBV15,TRBJ1-2,TGTGCCACCAGCAGAGATTATCAGGGGGCGGATGGCTACACCTTC,CATSRDYQGADGYTF
.,.,TRBV7-9,TRBJ1-6,TGTGCCAGCAGCTTAGAGGCGGGGGCGTATAATTCACCCCTCCACTTT,CASSLEAGAYNSPLHF
TRBD2,few,TRBV5-1,TRBJ2-7,TGCGCCAGCAGCTTCACCGGGACTAGCGGGACAACTTCCTACGAGCAGTACTTC,CASSFTGTSGTTSYEQYF
TRBD2,.,TRBV5-1,TRBJ2-3,TGCGCCAGCAGCTTGGGGTCTAGCGGTCTGGGTACGCAGTATTTT,CASSLGSSGLGTQYF
.,.,TRBV21-1,TRBJ1-2,TGTGCCAGCAGCAAAGCTCCACAAGCTAACTATGGCTACACCTTC,CASSKAPQANYGYTF
TRBD1,.,TRBV19,TRBJ1-5,TGTGCCAGTAGTGCCACAGGGGTAAAGGGGCAGCCCCAGCATTTT,CASSATGVKGQPQHF
TRBD1,.,TRBV5-1,TRBJ2-5,TGCGCCAGCAGCTACTCTCTCCAGGGGGCGCAAGGGGAGACCCAGTACTTC,CASSYSLQGAQGETQYF
TRBD1,.,TRBV7-6,TRBJ2-7,TGTGCCAGCAGCTTAGGGGGACAGGGCCACGAGCAGTACTTC,CASSLGGQGHEQYF
.,.,TRBV19,TRBJ2-1,TGTGCCAGCCGAGACAGCCACAATGAGCAGTTCTTC,CASRDSHNEQFF
.,.,TRBV19,TRBJ1-2,TGTGCCAGTAGTAACCCTGGACAGTCCTATGGCTACACCTTC,CASSNPGQSYGYTF
.,.,TRBV6-5,TRBJ1-1,TGTGCCACCCGACAGGTCGGAACTGAAGCTTTCTTT,CATRQVGTEAFF
TRBD1,.,TRBV18,TRBJ2-7,TGTGCCAGCTCACCGCCGGGACAGGGGGCTTACGAGCAGTACTTC,CASSPPGQGAYEQYF
TRBD1,.,TRBV5-1,TRBJ1-6,TGCGCCAGCAGCTTGACGGACAGGGTCGGCAATTCACCCCTCCACTTT,CASSLTDRVGNSPLHF
.,.,TRBV11-3,TRBJ2-3,TGTGCCAGCAGCGGATCCAGACTGACAGATACGCAGTATTTT,CASSGSRLTDTQYF
TRBD1,.,TRBV7-9,TRBJ1-2,TGTGCCAGCAGCTTATTACGGATTGGGACAGGGGCGCCCAATGTCTACACCTTC,CASSLLRIGTGAPNVYTF
.,.,TRBV5-6,TRBJ1-3,TGTGCCAGCACCGGTCTAGGCGAGGCTGGAAACACCATATATTTT,CASTGLGEAGNTIYF
TRBD2,.,TRBV6-5,TRBJ2-5,TGTGCCAGCAGTTCAACCGGGACTAGCGGCAAAGAGACCCAGTACTTC,CASSSTGTSGKETQYF
.,.,TRBV7-8,TRBJ2-5,TGTGCCAGCAGCAAAAGCTCTGCGCTGCTAGCCCAAGAGACCCAGTACTTC,CASSKSSALLAQETQYF
.,.,TRBV6-6,TRBJ1-4,TGTGCCAGCAGTGCCGGGGAAAAACTGTTTTTT,CASSAGEKLFF
.,.,TRBV6-5,TRBJ1-1,TGTGCCAGCAGTTACGCGAGGGAGGGCCAAGCTTTCTTT,CASSYAREGQAFF
TRBD1,.,TRBV5-4,TRBJ2-2,TGTGCCAGCAACCTAGGGGGCGCCGGTACCGGGGAGCTGTTTTTT,CASNLGGAGTGELFF